The 24 T cell receptor beta chains listed next were all sequenced from one sample in a study of T cell responses to AZD1222 COVID-19 vaccine. Here immunoSEQ multiplex PCR was the method, and the copy in TCRdb shows in-frame clones only, minus some. The sample holds 200,000 or so clones, 90% seen once. The specimen was peripheral blood, collected on day 0 of AZD1222 vaccination. These receptors were collected from an adult in good health.

The V and J genes are TRBV7-2 and TRBJ1-3; no firm D call. The germline V gene encodes CDR1 SGHTA and CDR2 FQGNSA. Trimming removed 5 bases from V and 1 base from J, with 12 bases in between. This CDR3 has 15 residues. CDR3 nucleotide sequence: TGTGCCAGCAGCCGCCTATCGGGGTCTGGAAACACCATATATTTT. Translating it yields CASSRLSGSGNTIYF.

The chain carries TRBV10-3 and TRBJ2-3; 11 nucleotides match TRBD2. The germline gives CDR1 ENHRY, CDR2 SYGVKD. The CDR3 totals 16 residues. The J segment lost 5 bases and the V segment lost 2 bases, leaving 6 bases of the junction unmatched. The CDR3 spells CAISEATSGSKDTQYF. CDR3 DNA sequence: TGTGCCATCAGTGAGGCAACTAGCGGGAGTAAAGATACGCAGTATTTT.

The gene calls are TRBV19 and TRBJ1-5; no clear D. The germline V and J ends were trimmed by 3 bases and 6 bases, with 15 bases remaining between them. The CDR3 extends over 15 amino acids. Germline V gives CDR1 LNHDA, CDR2 SQIVND (reference sequence). The CDR3 loop is CASSIWSGPGQPQHF. The CDR3 DNA follows: TGTGCCAGTAGTATTTGGTCTGGGCCGGGTCAGCCCCAGCATTTT.

This clone turned up a few times. V usage is TRBV3-1 (or the pseudogene TRBV3-2) and J usage is TRBJ1-1; 8 bases match TRBD1. From germline, CDR1 is LGHDT and CDR2 YNNKEL (reference sequence). This CDR3 spans 13 amino acids. The ends lost 7 bases at V and 1 base at J; junction bases unmatched: 2. CDR3 coding DNA: TGTGCCAGCACCGGGACAGGGAACACTGAAGCTTTCTTT. It is translated as CASTGTGNTEAFF.

This clone was counted only a few times. The chain joins TRBV5-4 to TRBJ2-1, with D perhaps TRBD2 (6 bases). The germline V gene encodes CDR1 SGHNT and CDR2 YYREEE (reference sequence). V dropped 0 bases and J dropped 7 bases, with 11 bases sitting between them. This CDR3 spans 14 amino acids. The CDR3 spells CASSLGRGGNEQFF. CDR3 nucleotide sequence: TGTGCCAGCAGCTTGGGGAGGGGTGGGAATGAGCAGTTCTTC.

This chain uses TRBV5-1 with TRBJ2-3, with TRBD2 identical over 8 bases. CDR3 length equals 16 residues. V lost 0 bases to trimming and J lost 1 base; unmatched junction nucleotides: 4. CDR1 and CDR2 (germline): SGHRS, YFSETQ. In DNA form, the CDR3 reads TGCGCCAGCAGCTTGGAGGGTAGCGGGGGCACAGATACGCAGTATTTT. This gives the protein CASSLEGSGGTDTQYF.

This clone was observed a single time. V usage is TRBV19 and J usage is TRBJ2-7; a possible D gene is TRBD2 (6 bases). The CDR3 covers 12 residues. V was cut by 8 bases and J by 6 bases, with 14 bases left in between. CDR1 is LNHDA, CDR2 SQIVND, per germline (reference sequence). The CDR3 DNA is TGTGCCAGTGGAGGAGGGGATGGCGAGCAGTACTTC. Its protein product is CASGGGDGEQYF.

The rearrangement links TRBV5-1 to TRBJ1-2; 8 bases fit TRBD1. CDR1 and CDR2 from the germline V gene are SGHRS and YFSETQ. Trimming cost V 4 bases and J 5 bases; bases outside gene matches: 10. This CDR3 is built from 15 residues. The CDR3 coding sequence is TGCGCCAGCAGCAGTCGGACAGGGAAGGGGTATGGCTACACCTTC. It is translated as CASSSRTGKGYGYTF.

This rearrangement joins TRBV6-5 to TRBJ1-5; tentative D call: TRBD1 (5 bases). The CDR3 is made up of 16 amino acids. Trimming stripped 3 bases from V and 3 bases from J, with 15 bases between. Germline V gene lookup returns CDR1 MNHEY and CDR2 SVGAGI. CDR3 DNA: TGTGCCAGCAGTTATCCCGACAGAAGTTACAATCAGCCCCAGCATTTT. Translated, it gives CASSYPDRSYNQPQHF.

J is TRBJ1-2 and V is TRBV28; possible D gene TRBD1, 6 bases. Trimming took 1 base from V and 4 from J, leaving 19 bases between them. Germline-derived CDR1 and CDR2 are MDHEN and SYDVKM. The CDR3 covers 17 residues. The CDR3 loop is CASSLLRGQGRIYGYTF. Here the CDR3 DNA reads TGTGCCAGCAGTTTATTGAGAGGGCAGGGGAGAATCTATGGCTACACCTTC.

The chain joins TRBV11-3 to TRBJ1-1; no clear D gene. Deletions cut 5 bases from V and 1 base from J, with 5 bases between. Per the germline V gene, CDR1 is SGHNT and CDR2 is YENEEA. The CDR3 spans 12 residues. The CDR3 protein is CASSEGNTEAFF. CDR3 nucleotide sequence: TGTGCCAGCAGCGAGGGGAACACTGAAGCTTTCTTT.

V gene TRBV15 combines with J gene TRBJ1-6; D ambiguous. CDR1 LNHNV and CDR2 YYDKDF come from the germline V gene (reference sequence). V dropped 7 bases and J dropped 2 bases, with 12 bases sitting between them. CDR3 size: 15 residues. The DNA of the CDR3 is TGTGCCACCAATACTGGGCGGGCCTATAATTCACCCCTCCACTTT. This encodes CATNTGRAYNSPLHF.

This clone has just one count. The chain joins TRBV5-4 to TRBJ1-3; tentative D call: TRBD1 (5 bases). From germline, CDR1 is SGHNT and CDR2 YYREEE (reference sequence). CDR3 length: 13 amino acids. The V gene lost 5 bases and the J gene lost 4 bases, with 10 bases spanning the gap. DNA for the CDR3: TGTGCCAGCAGTGACGGGGCCGGAAACACCATATATTTT. As protein: CASSDGAGNTIYF.

Only a few counts were recorded for this clone. The chain couples TRBV6-5 to TRBJ1-2; TRBD1 matches at 7 bases. This CDR3 comprises 13 residues. V shed 7 bases and J 6 bases; nucleotides not matched to a gene: 8. Looked up from germline, CDR1 is MNHEY and CDR2 is SVGAGI. This chain's CDR3 is CASTTGATNGYTF. CDR3 DNA sequence: TGTGCCAGCACAACAGGGGCTACTAATGGCTACACCTTC.

This chain connects TRBV5-4 to TRBJ2-1; D call uncertain. CDR3 length: 14 amino acids. CDR1 and CDR2 (germline): SGHNT, YYREEE (reference sequence). Trimming left V 1 base short and J 0 bases short, with 5 bases between. The CDR3 sequence is CASSLLSSYNEQFF. The CDR3 nucleotides read TGTGCCAGCAGCTTGCTGAGCTCCTACAATGAGCAGTTCTTC.

The rearrangement links TRBV2 to TRBJ1-4, with D unresolved. This CDR3 has 14 residues. Germline values: CDR1 SNHLY, CDR2 FYNNEI. V was cut by 8 bases and J by 0 bases, with 10 bases left in between. This CDR3 reads CASSSGTTNEKLFF. The CDR3 bases are TGTGCCAGCTCCTCCGGGACAACTAATGAAAAACTGTTTTTT.

This chain joins TRBV19 and TRBJ1-2, with D possibly TRBD1 on 5 matching bases. With 3 bases removed from V and 1 base from J, the gap between germline ends came to 9 bases. The CDR3 has 14 amino acids. Per germline, CDR1 LNHDA and CDR2 SQIVND (reference sequence). The CDR3 here is CASSMKQVNYGYTF. CDR3 in DNA: TGTGCCAGTAGTATGAAACAGGTTAACTATGGCTACACCTTC. Based on the CDR3 plus reference TRBV19 and TRBJ1-2, the full variable domain is DGGITQSPKYLFRKEGQNVTLSCEQNLNHDAMYWYRQDPGQGLRLIYYSQIVNDFQKGDIAEGYSVSREKKESFPLTVTSAQKNPTAFYLCASSMKQVNYGYTFGSGTRLTVV.

The chain couples TRBV25-1 to TRBJ2-7; a weak D match, TRBD1 (6 bases). Trimming removed 5 bases at V and 1 base at J, with 15 bases between. CDR1 and CDR2 (germline): MGHDK, SYGVNS. The CDR3 loop spans 15 amino acids. Here the CDR3 DNA reads TGTGCCAGCAGTCAACGCAGGGGAAGGTCCTACGAGCAGTACTTC. Translating gives CASSQRRGRSYEQYF.

The V gene is TRBV24-1, the J gene TRBJ2-1; 7 nucleotides line up with TRBD2. J was trimmed by 4 bases and V by 8 bases; bases with no gene match: 1. The CDR3 has 12 amino acids. Germline CDR1 is KGHDR and CDR2 is SFDVKD. CDR3: CATTGGYNEQFF. The CDR3 coding sequence is TGTGCCACCACGGGAGGATACAATGAGCAGTTCTTC.

The chain has TRBV7-9 and TRBJ1-1; D gene unclear. Germline V CDR1 and CDR2: SEHNR, FQNEAQ (reference sequence). Deletions cut 1 base from V and 1 base from J, with 7 bases between. The length of the CDR3 is 14 residues. The CDR3 nucleotides read TGTGCCAGCAGCTTAGACAGCCCGAACACTGAAGCTTTCTTT. As protein: CASSLDSPNTEAFF.

This sequence joins TRBV14 and TRBJ1-2; 10 bases line up with TRBD1. V was clipped by 1 base and J by 5 bases; unmatched bases: 7. CDR3 length equals 16 residues. Germline CDR1 is SGHDN and CDR2 is FVKESK. CDR3 amino acids: CASSQAGTGVRYGYTF. For the CDR3, the DNA is TGTGCCAGCAGCCAAGCCGGGACAGGGGTGCGGTATGGCTACACCTTC.

J is TRBJ2-7 and V is TRBV6-5, with TRBD2 matching over 14 bases. Losses at the gene ends were 0 bases for V and 4 bases for J; bases not matched to a gene: 2. This CDR3 region has 16 residues. Looked up from germline, CDR1 is MNHEY and CDR2 is SVGAGI. The CDR3 is CASSYSTSGRVYEQYF. The CDR3, as DNA: TGTGCCAGCAGTTACTCGACTAGCGGGAGGGTATACGAGCAGTACTTC.

The rearrangement joins TRBV6-5 to TRBJ2-3; D is ambiguous. The V gene's germline CDR1 is MNHEY and CDR2 SVGAGI. V lost 6 bases and J 4 bases, leaving 17 bases between the germline ends. CDR3 size: 15 residues. CDR3 nucleotide sequence: TGTGCCAGCAGAAGGGCCTATGCTGCGGCAGATACGCAGTATTTT. Protein: CASRRAYAAADTQYF.

The chain uses TRBV30 and TRBJ2-2; the match to TRBD2 covers 9 bases. The CDR3 covers 16 residues. Germline V lookup: CDR1 GTSNPN, CDR2 SVGIG (reference sequence). J was trimmed by 5 bases and V by 2 bases; bases with no gene match: 9. The DNA for the CDR3 is TGTGCCTGGAGTCCACCGGGACTAGCTGGGACCGGGGAGCTGTTTTTT. This codes for CAWSPPGLAGTGELFF.